A single sample gave rise to the 25 T cell receptor beta chains below, sequenced in a study of cytomegalovirus exposure and HLA in healthy donors. The primer mix had 60 Vbeta and 13 Jbeta primers. Using immunoSEQ multiplex PCR, the repertoire was profiled, and TCRdb retains in-frame clones only, with some absent. The table lists about 180,000 clones, about 82% of them singletons. Source material: PBMCs. Receptors were obtained from a woman under 40 in good health and CMV-seronegative.

This clone was recorded a few times. This sequence joins TRBV5-1 and TRBJ2-1, with D uncertain. This CDR3 region has 16 residues. Trimming pared 4 bases from V and 0 bases from J, leaving 14 bases between. CDR1 and CDR2 from the germline V gene are SGHRS and YFSETQ. The CDR3 nucleotides read TGCGCCAGCAGCACTAACGAGGCGAGCTCCTACAATGAGCAGTTCTTC. This gives the protein CASSTNEASSYNEQFF. Variable domain in full (rest from reference TRBV5-1 and TRBJ2-1): KAGVTQTPRYLIKTRGQQVTLSCSPISGHRSVSWYQQTPGQGLQFLFEYFSETQRNKGNFPGRFSGRQFSNSRSEMNVSTLELGDSALYLCASSTNEASSYNEQFFGPGTRLTVL.

This clone came up once. This sequence joins TRBV19 and TRBJ2-2; 10 bases match TRBD1. The CDR3 sequence is 16 residues long. In germline, CDR1 is LNHDA, CDR2 SQIVND (reference sequence). V was clipped by 4 bases and J by 6 bases; unmatched bases: 8. The CDR3 protein is CASSSRDRGRAGELFF. CDR3 bases: TGTGCCAGTAGTAGCCGGGACAGGGGACGGGCCGGGGAGCTGTTTTTT.

This rearrangement joins TRBV7-2 to TRBJ1-2, with D hard to call. V was shortened by 1 base and J by 2 bases, with 8 bases between the two germline ends. There are 14 residues in the CDR3. The V gene's germline CDR1 is SGHTA and CDR2 FQGNSA. DNA of the CDR3: TGTGCCAGCAGCTTAGGGGGAGCGAACTATGGCTACACCTTC. It yields the protein CASSLGGANYGYTF.

The chain links TRBV14 to TRBJ1-1; D gene ambiguous. CDR1 is SGHDN and CDR2 is FVKESK in the germline V gene. This CDR3 has 13 residues. V was pared by 0 bases and J by 3 bases, with 5 bases between. Here the CDR3 reads CASSQDPYTEAFF. CDR3 in DNA: TGTGCCAGCAGCCAAGATCCTTACACTGAAGCTTTCTTT.

V is TRBV6-1 and J is TRBJ1-3; the match to TRBD1 covers 7 bases. CDR3 size: 16 residues. Germline V gives CDR1 MNHNS, CDR2 SASEGT. Losses at the gene ends were 4 bases for V and 4 bases for J; bases not matched to a gene: 10. The CDR3 DNA reads as TGTGCCAGCAGTGTCCGACAGGGAGGTTGGGGAAACACCATATATTTT. Its protein product is CASSVRQGGWGNTIYF.

The rearrangement joins TRBV7-2 to TRBJ2-5; unclear D gene. The CDR3 is 11 residues long. CDR1 and CDR2 (germline): SGHTA, FQGNSA. V lost 5 bases, J lost 5 bases, and 6 bases lay in between. The DNA for the CDR3 is TGTGCCAGCAGCCCCCTCGAGACCCAGTACTTC. This gives the protein CASSPLETQYF.

The rearrangement links TRBV5-1 to TRBJ2-3; 10 nucleotides agree with TRBD2. CDR3 length equals 18 residues. Germline V gives CDR1 SGHRS, CDR2 YFSETQ. With V trimmed by 3 bases and J by 1 base, 11 bases remained unmatched. The DNA for the CDR3 is TGCGCCAGCAGCTCCAGAGGAGCGGGGGGGCCCGGCACAGATACGCAGTATTTT. Translation gives CASSSRGAGGPGTDTQYF.

The V call is TRBV30, the J call TRBJ2-3; D remains ambiguous. In germline, CDR1 is GTSNPN, CDR2 SVGIG (reference sequence). There are 12 residues in the CDR3. V dropped 7 bases and J dropped 0 bases, with 8 bases sitting between them. The CDR3 loop reads CAFRESTDTQYF. Here the CDR3 DNA reads TGTGCCTTTCGCGAAAGCACAGATACGCAGTATTTT.

The J gene is TRBJ2-3, the V gene TRBV28; possibly TRBD1 for D (6 bases). Trimming took off 6 bases at V and 0 bases at J, with 13 bases between the two ends. CDR3 size: 15 residues. The germline V gene encodes CDR1 MDHEN and CDR2 SYDVKM. CDR3 sequence: CASRSGQTSTDTQYF. The DNA for the CDR3 is TGTGCCAGCAGAAGTGGACAGACTAGCACAGATACGCAGTATTTT.

The genes are TRBV29-1 and TRBJ1-1, with 9 bases identical to TRBD1. This CDR3 contains 15 residues. Germline assignment: CDR1 SQVTM and CDR2 ANQGSEA. Trimming took 8 bases from V and 1 from J; bases not matched to a gene: 11. The CDR3 nucleotides read TGCAGCCACAAGGCCGGACAGGGGACGAACACTGAAGCTTTCTTT. Protein sequence: CSHKAGQGTNTEAFF.

The chain joins TRBV11-1 to TRBJ1-3; possibly TRBD1 for D (5 bases). V was shortened by 5 bases and J by 2 bases, with 10 bases between the two germline ends. Germline CDR1 and CDR2: SGHAT and FQDESV (reference sequence). The CDR3 runs 14 residues. CDR3 in DNA: TGTGCCAGCAGCGTGGGGGAGGCTGGAAACACCATATATTTT. Translated, it gives CASSVGEAGNTIYF.

This clone was counted once. The rearrangement joins TRBV9 to TRBJ2-7, with TRBD2 identical over 15 bases. J gave up 4 bases and V 4 bases, and 6 bases lay outside the gene matches. From germline, CDR1 is SGDLS and CDR2 YYNGEE. The CDR3 runs to 16 residues. This chain's CDR3 is CASSPGLAGGEYEQYF. DNA for the CDR3: TGTGCCAGCAGCCCGGGACTAGCGGGGGGAGAATACGAGCAGTACTTC.

J is TRBJ1-4 and V is TRBV2; no firm D call. Germline-derived CDR1 and CDR2 are SNHLY and FYNNEI. The CDR3 is made up of 13 amino acids. Trimming took off 5 bases at V and 8 bases at J, with 12 bases between the two ends. The CDR3 DNA reads as TGTGCCAGCAGTCGAGGAATAAGGGAAAAACTGTTTTTT. Its translation: CASSRGIREKLFF.

The J gene is TRBJ1-3, the V gene TRBV9; 10 bases map to TRBD1. Germline values: CDR1 SGDLS, CDR2 YYNGEE. CDR3 size: 14 residues. V dropped 5 bases and J dropped 2; count of bases not matched to a gene: 1. The CDR3 loop reads CASRGTGAGNTIYF. The CDR3 bases are TGTGCCAGCAGGGGGACAGGGGCTGGAAACACCATATATTTT.

The chain links TRBV19 to TRBJ1-1, with TRBD1 matching over 7 bases. There are 14 residues in the CDR3. Looked up from germline, CDR1 is LNHDA and CDR2 is SQIVND (reference sequence). Unmatched junction bases numbered 5, after V lost 2 bases and J lost 5 bases. CDR3 DNA sequence: TGTGCCAGTAGTATACGGTCAGGGGGAACTGAAGCTTTCTTT. Translation gives CASSIRSGGTEAFF.

The chain has TRBV30 and TRBJ2-2; a weak D match, TRBD1 (6 bases). The CDR3 runs 15 residues. The germline V gene encodes CDR1 GTSNPN and CDR2 SVGIG (reference sequence). V was trimmed by 7 bases and J by 0 bases, leaving 15 bases between them. CDR3 sequence (DNA): TGTGCCTTAAGCGCAGGGGTCGCGAACACCGGGGAGCTGTTTTTT. Translation: CALSAGVANTGELFF.

The chain employs TRBV6-6 and TRBJ2-7, with 8 bases identical to TRBD1. Germline V gene lookup returns CDR1 MNHNY and CDR2 SVGAGI (reference sequence). The trim removed 3 bases at V and 1 base at J, leaving 2 bases unmatched. CDR3 length equals 14 residues. CDR3 sequence: CASSYDRGSYEQYF. CDR3 coding DNA: TGTGCCAGCAGTTATGACAGGGGTTCCTACGAGCAGTACTTC.

The J gene is TRBJ2-7, the V gene TRBV5-4; maybe TRBD1 (5 bases). V lost 4 bases and J 5 bases, leaving 22 bases between the germline ends. This CDR3 contains 16 residues. Germline V CDR1 and CDR2: SGHNT, YYREEE (reference sequence). CDR3 region: CASSPRAAGRRDEQYF. CDR3 bases: TGTGCCAGCAGCCCAAGGGCGGCAGGGCGACGCGACGAGCAGTACTTC.

The chain carries TRBV9 and TRBJ1-6, with D maybe TRBD1 (5 bases). This CDR3 region has 14 residues. Germline CDR1 SGDLS, CDR2 YYNGEE. V gave up 2 bases and J gave up 8 bases, with 11 bases separating them. The DNA for the CDR3 is TGTGCCAGCAGCGTGGGGCAGGGTTATTCACCCCTCCACTTT. Its translation: CASSVGQGYSPLHF.

The rearrangement links TRBV19 to TRBJ1-2, with 8 positions matching TRBD1. The CDR3 is 14 amino acids. Germline values: CDR1 LNHDA, CDR2 SQIVND (reference sequence). With V trimmed by 5 bases and J by 7 bases, 9 bases remained unmatched. In nucleotides, the CDR3 is TGTGCCAGTAGTCGGCAGGGGGCCCATCCTGGCTACACCTTC. Translated: CASSRQGAHPGYTF.

This clone was recorded only once. The rearrangement uses TRBV30 and TRBJ1-4, with D uncertain. Trimming shortened V by 3 bases and J by 8 bases, and 13 bases separated the two germline ends. This CDR3 is built from 13 residues. The germline V gene has CDR1 GTSNPN and CDR2 SVGIG (reference sequence). The CDR3 spells CAWRRERVEKLFF. CDR3 coding DNA: TGTGCCTGGAGGAGGGAGAGAGTCGAAAAACTGTTTTTT.

The chain couples TRBV12-5 to TRBJ2-3; TRBD2 aligns across 13 bases. The trim removed 6 bases at V and 2 bases at J, leaving 5 bases unmatched. Germline V gene lookup returns CDR1 LGHNT and CDR2 FRNRAP. The CDR3 sequence is 16 residues long. The DNA for the CDR3 is TGTGCTAGTGGCCCGGGACTAGCGGGGACCACAGATACGCAGTATTTT. Its translation is CASGPGLAGTTDTQYF.

The V and J genes are TRBV5-6 and TRBJ2-7; TRBD1 might be the D (6 bases). The CDR3 sequence is 17 residues long. Germline lookup yields CDR1 SGHDT and CDR2 YYEEEE. Deletions cut 3 bases from V and 0 bases from J, with 19 bases between. The CDR3 bases are TGTGCCAGCAGCTCAACGATTCGACAGGAACCCTCCTACGAGCAGTACTTC. Translated, it gives CASSSTIRQEPSYEQYF.

This clone appeared a single time. The chain links TRBV19 to TRBJ1-1, with TRBD1 as a possible D gene (5 bases). The CDR3 has 13 amino acids. Between the trimmed V and J ends, which lost 1 base and 4 bases, there was a span of 7 bases. Germline V lookup: CDR1 LNHDA, CDR2 SQIVND (reference sequence). This chain's CDR3 is CASSIGGGTEAFF. Here the CDR3 DNA reads TGTGCCAGTAGTATAGGCGGGGGCACTGAAGCTTTCTTT. Based on the CDR3 plus reference TRBV19 and TRBJ1-1, the full variable domain is DGGITQSPKYLFRKEGQNVTLSCEQNLNHDAMYWYRQDPGQGLRLIYYSQIVNDFQKGDIAEGYSVSREKKESFPLTVTSAQKNPTAFYLCASSIGGGTEAFFGQGTRLTVV.

The chain uses TRBV29-1 and TRBJ2-5; unclear D gene. Matching the DNA end better, TRBJ2-7 makes the J call doubtful. Looked up from germline, CDR1 is SQVTM and CDR2 is ANQGSEA. This CDR3 contains 10 residues. The CDR3 here is CSVGSYEQYF. CDR3 bases: TGCAGCGTTGGGAGCTACGAGCAGTACTTC.